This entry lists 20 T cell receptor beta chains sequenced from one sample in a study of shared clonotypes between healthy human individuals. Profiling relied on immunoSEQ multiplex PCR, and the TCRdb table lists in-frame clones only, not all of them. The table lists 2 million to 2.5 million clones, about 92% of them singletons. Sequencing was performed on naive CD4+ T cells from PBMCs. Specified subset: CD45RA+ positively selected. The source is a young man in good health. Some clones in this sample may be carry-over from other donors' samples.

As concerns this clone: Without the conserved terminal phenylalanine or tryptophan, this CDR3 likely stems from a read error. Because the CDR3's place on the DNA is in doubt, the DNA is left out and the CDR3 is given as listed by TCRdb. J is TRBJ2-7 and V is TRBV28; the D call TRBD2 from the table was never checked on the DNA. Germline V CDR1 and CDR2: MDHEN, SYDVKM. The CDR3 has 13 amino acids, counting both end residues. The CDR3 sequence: CAAAQGLAGGYIL.

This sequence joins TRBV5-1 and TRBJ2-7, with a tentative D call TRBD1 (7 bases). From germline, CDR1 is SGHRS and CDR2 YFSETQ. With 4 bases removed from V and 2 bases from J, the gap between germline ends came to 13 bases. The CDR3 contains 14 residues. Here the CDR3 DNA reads TGCGCCAGCAGCGGCGGGACAGCTCCCTACGAGCAGTACTTC. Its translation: CASSGGTAPYEQYF.

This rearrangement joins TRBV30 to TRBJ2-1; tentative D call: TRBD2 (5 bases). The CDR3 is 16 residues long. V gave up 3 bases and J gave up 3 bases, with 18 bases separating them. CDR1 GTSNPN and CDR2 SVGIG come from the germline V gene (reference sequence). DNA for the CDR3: TGTGCCTGGAGACAAGTCGCGGGTTCTTACTACAATGAGCAGTTCTTC. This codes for CAWRQVAGSYYNEQFF.

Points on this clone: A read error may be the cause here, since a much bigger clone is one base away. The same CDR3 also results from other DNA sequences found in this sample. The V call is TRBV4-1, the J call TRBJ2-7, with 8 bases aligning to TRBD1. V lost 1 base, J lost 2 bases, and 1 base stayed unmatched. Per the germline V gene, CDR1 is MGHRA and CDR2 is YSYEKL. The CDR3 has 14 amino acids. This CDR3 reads CASSQGTGPYEQYF. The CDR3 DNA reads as TGCGCCAGCAGCCAAGGGACAGGGCCCTACGAGCAGTACTTC.

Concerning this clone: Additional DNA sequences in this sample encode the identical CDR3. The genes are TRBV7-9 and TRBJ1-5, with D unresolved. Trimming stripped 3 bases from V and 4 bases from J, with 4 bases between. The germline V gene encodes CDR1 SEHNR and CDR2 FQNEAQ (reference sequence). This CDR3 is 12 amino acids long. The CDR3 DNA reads TGTGCCAGCAGCTTGAGTAATCAGCCCCAGCATTTT. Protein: CASSLSNQPQHF.

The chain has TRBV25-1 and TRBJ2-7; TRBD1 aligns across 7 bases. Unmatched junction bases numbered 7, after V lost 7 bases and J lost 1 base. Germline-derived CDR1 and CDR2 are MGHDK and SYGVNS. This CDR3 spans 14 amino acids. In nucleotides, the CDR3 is TGTGCCAGCACCCCTGGGACAGCTTCCTACGAGCAGTACTTC. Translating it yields CASTPGTASYEQYF.

The CDR3 region is CASSLRSDTQYF. For the CDR3, the DNA is TGTGCCAGCAGCTTGAGGTCCGATACGCAGTATTTT. The J gene is TRBJ2-3, the V gene TRBV5-4, with D unresolved. The V gene lost 1 base and the J gene lost 6 bases, with 6 bases spanning the gap. Germline values: CDR1 SGHNT, CDR2 YYREEE (reference sequence). This CDR3 spans 12 amino acids.

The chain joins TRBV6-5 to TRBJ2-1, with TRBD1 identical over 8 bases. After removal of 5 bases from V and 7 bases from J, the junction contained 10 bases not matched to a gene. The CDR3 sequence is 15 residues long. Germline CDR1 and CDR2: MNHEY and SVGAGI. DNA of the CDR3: TGTGCCAGCAGTCGCGCCGGGACAGGAGATAATGAGCAGTTCTTC. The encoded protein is CASSRAGTGDNEQFF.

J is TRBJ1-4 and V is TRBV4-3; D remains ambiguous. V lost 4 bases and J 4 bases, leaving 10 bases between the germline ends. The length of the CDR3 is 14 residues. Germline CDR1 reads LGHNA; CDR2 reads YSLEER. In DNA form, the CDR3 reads TGCGCCAGCAGCCTTATGGGGTATAATGAAAAACTGTTTTTT. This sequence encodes CASSLMGYNEKLFF.

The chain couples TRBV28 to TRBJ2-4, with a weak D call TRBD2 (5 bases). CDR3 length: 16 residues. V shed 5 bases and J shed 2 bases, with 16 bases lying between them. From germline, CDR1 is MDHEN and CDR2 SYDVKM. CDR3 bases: TGTGCCAGCAGTGTCGTGGGAGTGGGAACCAAAAACATTCAGTACTTC. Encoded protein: CASSVVGVGTKNIQYF. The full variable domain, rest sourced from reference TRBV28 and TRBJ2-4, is DVKVTQSSRYLVKRTGEKVFLECVQDMDHENMFWYRQDPGLGLRLIYFSYDVKMKEKGDIPEGYSVSREKKERFSLILESASTNQTSMYLCASSVVGVGTKNIQYFGAGTRLSVL.

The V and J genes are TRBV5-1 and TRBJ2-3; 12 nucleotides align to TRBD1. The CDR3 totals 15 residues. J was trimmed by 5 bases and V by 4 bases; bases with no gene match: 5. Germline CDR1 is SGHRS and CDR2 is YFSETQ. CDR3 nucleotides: TGCGCCAGCAGCCGCGGGACAGGGGGCGTAGATACGCAGTATTTT. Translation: CASSRGTGGVDTQYF.

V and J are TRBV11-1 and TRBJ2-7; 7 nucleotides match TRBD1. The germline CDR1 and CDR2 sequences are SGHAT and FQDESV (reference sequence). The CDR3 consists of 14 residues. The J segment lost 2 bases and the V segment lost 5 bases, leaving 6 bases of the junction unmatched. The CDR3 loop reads CASSKTGQPYEQYF. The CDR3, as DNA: TGTGCCAGCAGCAAGACAGGGCAGCCCTACGAGCAGTACTTC.

CDR3 nucleotide sequence: TGTGCCAGCAGCTTATCGGGGGACCCTACCTACGAGCAGTACTTC. It is translated as CASSLSGDPTYEQYF. V and J are TRBV7-3 and TRBJ2-7, with TRBD2 as a possible D gene (6 bases). V gave up 2 bases and J gave up 2 bases, with 13 bases separating them. The germline V gene has CDR1 SGHTA and CDR2 FQGTGA. This CDR3 contains 15 residues.

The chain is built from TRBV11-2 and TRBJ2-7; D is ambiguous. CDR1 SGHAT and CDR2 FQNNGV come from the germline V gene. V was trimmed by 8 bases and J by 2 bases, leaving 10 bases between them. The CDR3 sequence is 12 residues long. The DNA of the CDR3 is TGTGCCAGCGCGGACCGGGCCTACGAGCAGTACTTC. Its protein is CASADRAYEQYF.

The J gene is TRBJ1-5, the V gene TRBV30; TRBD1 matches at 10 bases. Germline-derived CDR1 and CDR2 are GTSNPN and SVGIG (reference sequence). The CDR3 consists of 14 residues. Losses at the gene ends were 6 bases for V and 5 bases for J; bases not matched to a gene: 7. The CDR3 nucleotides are TGTGCCTGTGACAGGGGGCGCCCAGATCAGCCCCAGCATTTT. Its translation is CACDRGRPDQPQHF.

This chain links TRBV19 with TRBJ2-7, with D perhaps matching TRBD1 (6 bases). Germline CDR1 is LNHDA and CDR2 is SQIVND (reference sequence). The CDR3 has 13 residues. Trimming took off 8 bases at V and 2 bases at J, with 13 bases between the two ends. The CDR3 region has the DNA TGTGCCAGTTCAGACAGGAACACCTACGAGCAGTACTTC. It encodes CASSDRNTYEQYF.

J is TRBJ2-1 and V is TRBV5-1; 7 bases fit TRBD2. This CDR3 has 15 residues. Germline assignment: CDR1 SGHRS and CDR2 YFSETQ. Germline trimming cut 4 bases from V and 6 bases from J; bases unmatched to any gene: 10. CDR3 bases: TGCGCCAGCAGCGCGGGAGCCCTTCTGGGCAATGAGCAGTTCTTC. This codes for CASSAGALLGNEQFF.

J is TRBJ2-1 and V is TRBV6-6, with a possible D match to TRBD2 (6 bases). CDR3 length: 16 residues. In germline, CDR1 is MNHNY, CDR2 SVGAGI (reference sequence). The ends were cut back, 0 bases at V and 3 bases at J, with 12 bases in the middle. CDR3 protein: CASSYSAGLDYNEQFF. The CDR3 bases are TGTGCCAGCAGTTACTCGGCGGGACTCGACTACAATGAGCAGTTCTTC.

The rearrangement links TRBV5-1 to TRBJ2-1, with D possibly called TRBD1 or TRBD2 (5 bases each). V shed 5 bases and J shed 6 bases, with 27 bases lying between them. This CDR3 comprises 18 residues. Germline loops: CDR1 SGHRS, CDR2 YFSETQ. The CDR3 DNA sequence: TGCGCCAGCAGGAACCTCGGGGCAGCGAGAGAGTCGGGCAATGAGCAGTTCTTC. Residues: CASRNLGAARESGNEQFF.

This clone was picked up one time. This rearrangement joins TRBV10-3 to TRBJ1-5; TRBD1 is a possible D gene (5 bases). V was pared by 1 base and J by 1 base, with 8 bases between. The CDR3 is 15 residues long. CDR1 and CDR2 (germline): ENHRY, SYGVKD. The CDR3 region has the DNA TGTGCCATCAGTGAGTGGGGGATGAGCAATCAGCCCCAGCATTTT. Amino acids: CAISEWGMSNQPQHF.